The clone carrying this TCR beta chain appeared a single time. Antigen: not known. Genomic DNA served as template for TCR beta VDJ and CDR3 profiling. TCRdb reprocessed the reads via MiXCR and lists one record per CDR3 protein. The sample has 75,000 to 80,000 distinct CDR3 sequences, just over 70% seen once. Patients chosen for sequencing had CD8+CD57+ cells that had expanded, as shown by flow cytometry. Blood came from patients not yet given any therapy. This CDR3 has 17 residues. Germline V gives CDR1 KGHDR, CDR2 SFDVKD. V was cut by 0 bases and J by 5 bases, with 16 bases left in between. These data originate in a study of CD8+CD57+ T cells in acquired aplastic anemia. For the study at large: DNA recovered from sorted CD4+ and CD8+ cells had a mean of approximately 3.2 ug.

Study-level results: Common to patients and controls were around 30 CD8+ CDR3 sequences. Between the patient and control groups, CD8+ Simpson's diversity did not differ significantly.

This chain connects TRBV24-1 to TRBJ1-5; D remains ambiguous. Sequences were obtained from sorted CD4+, CD8+, or CD8+CD57+ T cells (not recorded which) from PBMCs. This TCR was recovered from a human donor with aplastic anemia. CDR3 residues: CATSDLSQPAVDQPQHF. The CDR3 coding sequence is TGTGCCACCAGTGATTTGAGTCAGCCAGCTGTAGATCAGCCCCAGCATTTT.